This is a list of T cell receptor beta chains from one sample in a study of cytomegalovirus exposure and HLA in healthy donors. The method was immunoSEQ multiplex PCR; TCRdb's version includes in-frame clones alone and lacks a portion of them. The table includes tens of thousands of clones, roughly 92% detected once. Sequencing was done on a sample of PBMCs. These receptor sequences come from a woman aged 25 to 39 in good health and CMV-seropositive. Both conserved end residues are part of each CDR3. A D gene is named only where the DNA matches it firmly. Rows may omit the clone size; those that give it use once, few, many or a size class.

TRBV28	once	TRBD1	TRBJ2-7	CASGMTGVYEQYF	TGTGCCAGCGGGATGACAGGGGTCTACGAGCAGTACTTC
TRBV7-9	once	TRBD2	TRBJ2-7	CASSFLGTSGAGHYEQYF	TGTGCCAGCAGCTTTCTCGGGACTAGCGGGGCCGGGCACTACGAGCAGTACTTC
TRBV5-6	-	-	TRBJ1-3	CASSFAGRSGNTIYF	TGTGCCAGCAGCTTCGCCGGGAGGTCTGGAAACACCATATATTTT
TRBV7-9	-	-	TRBJ1-1	CASSLVVNTEAFF	TGTGCCAGCAGCTTAGTAGTGAACACTGAAGCTTTCTTT
TRBV30	-	TRBD1	TRBJ1-5	CAWTQGQYNQPQHF	TGTGCCTGGACCCAGGGACAGTACAATCAGCCCCAGCATTTT
TRBV14	-	-	TRBJ1-1	CASSQKVGVGTEAFF	TGTGCCAGCAGCCAAAAGGTGGGAGTAGGCACTGAAGCTTTCTTT
TRBV7-9	-	-	TRBJ2-5	CASSLAVQGGETQYF	TGTGCCAGCAGCTTAGCTGTGCAGGGGGGAGAGACCCAGTACTTC
TRBV5-1	-	TRBD1	TRBJ1-6	CASSLWSDRDNSPLHF	TGCGCCAGCAGCTTGTGGAGCGACAGGGATAATTCACCCCTCCACTTT
TRBV10-3	-	-	TRBJ1-4	CAISEGTGIGYEKLFF	TGTGCCATCAGTGAGGGAACAGGGATCGGGTATGAAAAACTGTTTTTT
TRBV7-8	-	-	TRBJ2-3	CASSKNAGPSINTQYF	TGTGCCAGCAGCAAAAACGCGGGACCGAGTATCAATACGCAGTATTTT
TRBV29-1	-	-	TRBJ1-1	CSVSLIMNTEAFF	TGCAGCGTCTCCCTAATCATGAACACTGAAGCTTTCTTT
TRBV5-6	-	TRBD1	TRBJ2-7	CASSPLQGVNEQYF	TGTGCCAGCAGCCCCTTACAGGGGGTTAACGAGCAGTACTTC
TRBV25-1	-	-	TRBJ2-5	CASKAGVVETQYF	TGTGCCAGCAAGGCAGGGGTTGTGGAGACCCAGTACTTC
TRBV2	-	TRBD2	TRBJ2-5	CASIFSGTSGSGQETQYF	TGTGCCAGCATTTTTTCCGGGACTAGCGGGAGTGGCCAAGAGACCCAGTACTTC
TRBV10-1	-	-	TRBJ2-1	CASSEFRGSYNEQFF	TGCGCCAGCAGTGAGTTTCGCGGCTCCTACAATGAGCAGTTCTTC
TRBV29-1	-	-	TRBJ2-5	CSAVPGDAGETQYF	TGCAGCGCTGTCCCGGGGGACGCCGGGGAGACCCAGTACTTC
TRBV27	-	TRBD2	TRBJ2-1	CASSGTSGNYEQFF	TGTGCCAGCAGTGGGACTAGCGGGAACTATGAGCAGTTCTTC
TRBV19	-	-	TRBJ1-2	CASRSGLYYGYTF	TGTGCCAGTAGGAGCGGACTTTACTATGGCTACACCTTC
TRBV7-2	few	TRBD2	TRBJ2-7	CASMFLAGHEQYF	TGTGCCAGCATGTTTCTAGCGGGACACGAGCAGTACTTC
TRBV19	-	-	TRBJ1-5	CASSTRDTNQPQHF	TGTGCCAGTAGTACCCGGGACACCAATCAGCCCCAGCATTTT
TRBV28	-	-	TRBJ1-1	CASSLSLLGDAFF	TGTGCCAGCAGTTTATCGCTTCTAGGGGATGCTTTCTTT
TRBV28	-	TRBD1	TRBJ2-7	CASSLSLGDRPLSYEQYF	TGTGCCAGCAGTTTATCCCTCGGGGACAGGCCCTTATCCTACGAGCAGTACTTC
TRBV28	-	-	TRBJ1-5	CASSTSYRDRLVQPQHF	-
TRBV7-2	-	TRBD1	TRBJ2-7	CASSSHGQGREQYF	TGTGCCAGCAGCTCCCACGGACAGGGACGCGAGCAGTACTTC
TRBV5-1	once	-	TRBJ2-1	CASSFSGLPGDEQFF	TGCGCCAGCAGCTTTAGCGGCCTCCCCGGCGATGAGCAGTTCTTC
TRBV9	-	TRBD2	TRBJ2-1	CASSAPLAGGPNEQFF	TGTGCCAGCAGCGCCCCCCTAGCGGGAGGGCCTAATGAGCAGTTCTTC
TRBV14	-	-	TRBJ2-5	CASSQDRGTEQETQYF	TGTGCCAGCAGCCAAGATAGGGGAACAGAGCAAGAGACCCAGTACTTC
TRBV7-9	once	TRBD1	TRBJ1-1	CASSLPGQGSTEAFF	TGTGCCAGCAGCTTACCGGGACAGGGTAGCACTGAAGCTTTCTTT
TRBV30	-	TRBD1	TRBJ2-7	CAWRPGQGTYEQYF	TGTGCCTGGAGGCCGGGACAGGGGACCTACGAGCAGTACTTC
TRBV11-2	-	TRBD1	TRBJ2-5	CASSLGTGYQETQYF	TGTGCCAGCAGCTTAGGGACAGGGTACCAAGAGACCCAGTACTTC
TRBV7-2	-	-	TRBJ2-5	CASSSQRSGGGETQYF	TGTGCCAGCAGCTCCCAGAGATCTGGGGGCGGGGAGACCCAGTACTTC
TRBV29-1	-	-	TRBJ1-5	CSAAQEPGEPQHF	TGCAGCGCTGCACAGGAACCTGGAGAGCCCCAGCATTTT
TRBV18	-	-	TRBJ1-5	CASSLSGSNQPQHF	TGTGCCAGCTCCCTTTCAGGGAGCAATCAGCCCCAGCATTTT
TRBV6-5	-	-	TRBJ1-2	CASRTDMGGGYTF	TGTGCCAGCAGAACCGACATGGGGGGTGGCTACACCTTC
TRBV29-1	-	-	TRBJ2-1	CSVEGEEGRGYNEQFF	TGCAGCGTTGAAGGGGAGGAAGGCAGGGGGTACAATGAGCAGTTCTTC
TRBV7-8	-	-	TRBJ1-1	CASSFQGTEAFF	TGTGCCAGCAGTTTTCAGGGGACTGAAGCTTTCTTT
TRBV4-1	-	-	TRBJ2-1	CASSPYTQSGYYNEQFF	TGCGCCAGCAGCCCATATACACAAAGCGGATATTACAATGAGCAGTTCTTC